This T cell receptor beta chain was profiled in a study of blood T cell repertoires in COVID-19. Across 20 to 25 US areas, participants ranged in age from 18 to 89 years. Germline V gives CDR1 SEHNR, CDR2 FQNEAQ (reference sequence). The CDR3 consists of 15 residues. The junction had 5 bases not matched to a gene; V was cut back by 5 bases and J by 4 bases. Source study methods: Estimated nucleated cell counts came from reference gene primer amplification. The table came from immunoSEQ multiplex PCR; TCRdb's copy has only in-frame clones and leaves some out. That table supplies the V and J calls and clone size; D and trimming were determined from the DNA. The sample has 350,000 to 450,000 clones, roughly 80% seen once. This clone was counted only a few times.

The TCR originated in a woman between 50 and 59 years old who had recovered from COVID-19. The gene calls are TRBV7-9 and TRBJ2-3, with TRBD1 matching over 11 bases. Sequenced sample: PBMCs or T cells enriched from blood (not recorded which). The CDR3, as DNA: TGTGCCAGCAGCCCCGGACAGGGGGCTGCAGATACGCAGTATTTT. Protein product: CASSPGQGAADTQYF.